The source of this T cell receptor (beta chain) is a study of cytomegalovirus exposure and HLA in healthy donors. Overall study results and limits: It was 160 or so TCR beta chains that were listed as cytomegalovirus-associated. Per a prior analysis, the majority of TCR beta V segments were productive roughly 87% or roughly 30% of the time.

CDR1 is LGHNA and CDR2 is YSLEER in the germline V gene. The V segment lost 0 bases and the J segment 7 bases; nucleotides outside the gene matches: 5. The CDR3 has 15 residues. With respect to this clone: The antigen remains undetermined.

Amplification used 60 Vbeta primers and 13 Jbeta primers. Per the authors' pipeline: Later analysis identified tens of millions of unique TCR beta chains, approximately 11 million shared. Profiled with immunoSEQ multiplex PCR; TCRdb holds only in-frame clones, not every one. Clone size and V and J calls were adopted from that table, with D and trimming inferred from the DNA. The sample includes approximately 150,000 clones. The sample taken for sequencing was PBMCs. The clonotype comes from a woman in her fifties or sixties in good health and CMV-seronegative. V and J are TRBV4-3 and TRBJ1-4, with 7 positions matching TRBD1. CDR3 residues: CASSQDGQGVEKLFF. The CDR3, as DNA: TGCGCCAGCAGCCAAGATGGGCAGGGGGTTGAAAAACTGTTTTTT.